The 5 T cell receptor beta chains presented below share a single source sample, sequenced in a study of T cells in Graves' hyperthyroidism and ophthalmopathy. Researchers took RNA transcripts and amplified the TCR beta CDR3 regions from them. A set of HTBI primers served as the primers for a first-round RT-PCR of the TCR CDR3. TCRdb re-derived calls from the multiplex PCR reads in MiXCR, one entry per CDR3 protein. Of about 590,000 distinct CDR3 sequences in the sample, 15% to 19% are singletons; the top ten hold around 7.5%. Sequenced material: blood. These receptors were collected from a woman aged 25 to 39 with Graves' hyperthyroidism.

This clonotype was found many times. The rearrangement links TRBV7-2 to TRBJ1-2; D possibly corresponds to TRBD1 (6 bases). Germline CDR1 and CDR2: SGHTA and FQGNSA. This CDR3 spans 13 amino acids. Trimming shortened V by 4 bases and J by 6 bases, and 12 bases separated the two germline ends. The CDR3 sequence: CASSYTRGNGYTF. CDR3 DNA: TGTGCCAGCAGCTATACCAGGGGAAATGGCTACACCTTC.

This sequence joins TRBV6-1 and TRBJ1-6; unclear D gene. V lost 5 bases and J lost 9, with 17 bases in between. CDR1 is MNHNS and CDR2 is SASEGT in the germline V gene. The CDR3 sequence is 15 residues long. In DNA form, the CDR3 reads TGTGCCAGCAGTACAACATATGGAAGAAGTTCACCCCTCCACTTT. It is translated as CASSTTYGRSSPLHF.

In this sample, this clonotype turned up a few times. The conserved closing phenylalanine or tryptophan is absent in this CDR3, likely reflecting a read error. The rearrangement links TRBV20-1 to TRBJ2-7; D uncertain. The CDR3 has 14 residues. V dropped 6 bases and J dropped 3 bases, with 18 bases sitting between them. From germline, CDR1 is DFQATT and CDR2 SNEGSKA (reference sequence). CDR3 amino acids: CSASPLRTNYEQYL. DNA of the CDR3: TGCAGTGCCAGTCCGCTGCGGACCAACTACGAGCAGTACCTC.

This clonotype came up a few times. This rearrangement joins TRBV18 to TRBJ2-7; D not resolved. Germline V gives CDR1 KGHSH, CDR2 LQKENI. V was cut by 2 bases and J by 6 bases, with 11 bases left in between. The CDR3 runs 13 residues. CDR3 coding DNA: TGTGCCAGCTCACCAGTAGGATTTGGCGAGCAGTACTTC. This encodes CASSPVGFGEQYF.

This clonotype was counted ten times or more. The CDR3 sequence: CASSIGTPNTGELFF. The CDR3 DNA follows: TGTGCCAGCAGCATCGGGACTCCTAACACCGGGGAGCTGTTTTTT. The gene calls are TRBV7-3 and TRBJ2-2; possible D gene TRBD2, 6 bases. CDR1 is SGHTA and CDR2 is FQGTGA in the germline V gene. The length of the CDR3 is 15 residues. V was trimmed by 5 bases and J by 2 bases, leaving 12 bases between them.